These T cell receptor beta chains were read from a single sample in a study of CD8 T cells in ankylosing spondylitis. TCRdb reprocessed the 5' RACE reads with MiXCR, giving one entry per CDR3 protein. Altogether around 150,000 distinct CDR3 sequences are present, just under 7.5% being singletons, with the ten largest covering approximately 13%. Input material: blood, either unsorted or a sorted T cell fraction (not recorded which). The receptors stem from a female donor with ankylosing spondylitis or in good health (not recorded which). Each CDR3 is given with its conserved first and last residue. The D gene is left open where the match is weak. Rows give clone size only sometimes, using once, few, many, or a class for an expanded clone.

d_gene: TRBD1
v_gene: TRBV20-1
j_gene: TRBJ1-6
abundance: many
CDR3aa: CSARGQIYNSPLHF
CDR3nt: TGCAGTGCTAGGGGACAGATTTATAATTCACCCCTCCACTTT

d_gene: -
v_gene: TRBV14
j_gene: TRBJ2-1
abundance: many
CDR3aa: CASSQDLVGEQFF
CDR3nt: TGTGCCAGCAGCCAAGATCTAGTGGGTGAGCAGTTCTTC

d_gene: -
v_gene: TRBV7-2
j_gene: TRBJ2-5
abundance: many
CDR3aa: CASSLYGEETQYF
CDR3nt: TGTGCCAGCAGCTTATATGGGGAAGAGACCCAGTACTTC

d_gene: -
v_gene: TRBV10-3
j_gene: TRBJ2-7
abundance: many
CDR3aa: CAISNEAGSSYEQYF
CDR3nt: TGTGCCATCAGTAATGAAGCAGGAAGCTCCTACGAGCAGTACTTC

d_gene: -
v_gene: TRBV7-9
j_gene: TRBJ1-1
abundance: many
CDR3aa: CASSPKVEAFF
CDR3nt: TGTGCCAGCAGCCCCAAGGTTGAAGCTTTCTTT

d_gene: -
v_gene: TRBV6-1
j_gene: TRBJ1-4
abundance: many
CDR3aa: CARRAIGSKNEKLFF
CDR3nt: TGTGCCAGGAGGGCTATCGGCTCTAAAAATGAAAAACTGTTTTTT

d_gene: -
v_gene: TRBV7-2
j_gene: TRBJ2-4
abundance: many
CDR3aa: CASSLKNIQYF
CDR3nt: TGTGCCAGCAGCCTCAAAAACATTCAGTACTTC

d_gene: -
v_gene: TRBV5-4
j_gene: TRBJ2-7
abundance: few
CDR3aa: CASSLGGGRGEQYF
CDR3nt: TGTGCCAGCAGCCTGGGTGGCGGTAGGGGCGAGCAGTACTTC

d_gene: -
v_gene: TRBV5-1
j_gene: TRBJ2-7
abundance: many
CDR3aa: CASSLASGSSVQYF
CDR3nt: TGCGCCAGCAGCTTGGCATCTGGCTCGTCCGTGCAGTACTTC

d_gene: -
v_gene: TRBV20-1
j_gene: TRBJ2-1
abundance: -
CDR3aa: CSARGEGGAAYNEQFF
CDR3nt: TGCAGTGCCCGAGGTGAAGGCGGGGCAGCCTACAATGAGCAGTTCTTC

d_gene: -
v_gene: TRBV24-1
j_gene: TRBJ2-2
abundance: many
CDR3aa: CATRETGIGELFF
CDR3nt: TGTGCCACCCGTGAGACAGGCATCGGGGAGCTGTTTTTT

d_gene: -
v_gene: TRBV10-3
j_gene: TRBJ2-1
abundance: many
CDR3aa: CAIRSTGRAFNEQFF
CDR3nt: TGTGCCATCAGAAGCACAGGGAGGGCCTTCAATGAGCAGTTCTTC

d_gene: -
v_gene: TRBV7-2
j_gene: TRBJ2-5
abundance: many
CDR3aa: CASTMTGGETQYF
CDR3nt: TGTGCCAGCACCATGACTGGGGGCGAGACCCAGTACTTC

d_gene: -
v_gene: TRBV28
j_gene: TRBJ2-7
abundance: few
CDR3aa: CASSLREGGYEQYF
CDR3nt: TGTGCCAGCAGTTTAAGGGAAGGGGGATACGAGCAGTACTTC

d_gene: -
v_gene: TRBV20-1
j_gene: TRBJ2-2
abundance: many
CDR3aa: CSARDFAENTGELFF
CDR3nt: TGCAGTGCTAGAGATTTTGCAGAGAACACCGGGGAGCTGTTTTTT

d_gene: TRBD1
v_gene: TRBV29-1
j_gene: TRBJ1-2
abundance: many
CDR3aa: CSVDSQTGATYGYTF
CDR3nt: TGCAGCGTTGATTCCCAGACAGGGGCAACCTATGGCTACACCTTC

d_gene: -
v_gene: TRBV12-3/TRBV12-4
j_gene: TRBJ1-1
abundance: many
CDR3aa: CASRSFGGGNTEAFF
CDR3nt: TGTGCCAGTAGATCTTTTGGTGGGGGGAACACTGAAGCTTTCTTT

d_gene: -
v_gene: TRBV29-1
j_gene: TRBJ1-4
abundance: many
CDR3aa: CSVRRGVEKLFF
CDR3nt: TGCAGCGTCCGAAGGGGAGTTGAAAAACTGTTTTTT

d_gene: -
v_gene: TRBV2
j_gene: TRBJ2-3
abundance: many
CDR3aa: CASKVGGGLDTQYF
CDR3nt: TGTGCCAGCAAGGTTGGCGGGGGCCTAGATACGCAGTATTTT

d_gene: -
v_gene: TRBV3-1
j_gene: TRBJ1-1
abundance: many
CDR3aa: CASSQGPAGLGQAFF
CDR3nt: TGTGCCAGCAGCCAAGGACCGGCCGGACTGGGGCAGGCTTTCTTT

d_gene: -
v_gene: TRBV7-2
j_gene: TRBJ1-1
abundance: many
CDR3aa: CASSLYDTEAFF
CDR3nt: TGTGCCAGCAGCTTATATGACACTGAAGCTTTCTTT

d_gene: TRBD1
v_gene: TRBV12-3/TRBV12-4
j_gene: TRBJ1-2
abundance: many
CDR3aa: CASRGQGIGYGYTF
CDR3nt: TGTGCCAGCAGGGGACAGGGGATTGGATATGGCTACACCTTC

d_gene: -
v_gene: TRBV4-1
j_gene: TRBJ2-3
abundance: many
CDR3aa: CASSQDRVGTDTQYF
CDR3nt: TGCGCCAGCAGCCAAGATAGAGTGGGGACAGATACGCAGTATTTT

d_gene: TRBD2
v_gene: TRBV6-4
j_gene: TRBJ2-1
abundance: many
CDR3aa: CASSPLGGASYNEQFF
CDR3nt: TGTGCCAGCAGTCCACTCGGGGGGGCCTCCTACAATGAGCAGTTCTTC

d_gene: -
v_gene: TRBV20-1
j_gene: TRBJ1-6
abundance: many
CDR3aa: CSARQANSPLHF
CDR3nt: TGCAGTGCGAGACAGGCTAATTCACCCCTCCACTTT

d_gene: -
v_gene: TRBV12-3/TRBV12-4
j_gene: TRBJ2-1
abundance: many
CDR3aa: CASSKLGTRSVNEQFF
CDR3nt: TGTGCCAGCAGCAAACTAGGCACTAGGTCTGTCAATGAGCAGTTCTTC

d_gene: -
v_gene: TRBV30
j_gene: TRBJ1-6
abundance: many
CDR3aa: CAWSGTWDSPLHF
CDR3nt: TGTGCCTGGAGTGGGACCTGGGATTCACCCCTCCACTTT

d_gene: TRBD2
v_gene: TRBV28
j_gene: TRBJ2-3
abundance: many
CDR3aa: CASSTRLAGGSTDTQYF
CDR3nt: TGTGCCAGCAGTACAAGACTAGCGGGGGGATCCACAGATACGCAGTATTTT

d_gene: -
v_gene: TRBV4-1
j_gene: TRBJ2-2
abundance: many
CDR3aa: CASSPGQNTGELFF
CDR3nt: TGCGCCAGCAGCCCTGGACAGAACACCGGGGAGCTGTTTTTT

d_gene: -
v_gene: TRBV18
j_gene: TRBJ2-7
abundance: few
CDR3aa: CASSFGSGTLNYEQYF
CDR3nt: TGTGCCAGCTCATTCGGATCCGGGACATTAAACTACGAGCAGTACTTC

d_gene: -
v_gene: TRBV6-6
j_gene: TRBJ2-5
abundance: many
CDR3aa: CASSTSPETQYF
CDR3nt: TGTGCCAGCAGTACCAGTCCGGAGACCCAGTACTTC

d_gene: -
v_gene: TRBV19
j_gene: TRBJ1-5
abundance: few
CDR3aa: CASSSLPTSNQPQHF
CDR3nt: TGTGCCAGTAGTAGCCTACCGACTAGCAATCAGCCCCAGCATTTT

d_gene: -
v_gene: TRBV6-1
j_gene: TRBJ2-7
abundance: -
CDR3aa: CASREWGAGVYEQYF
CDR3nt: TGTGCCAGCAGAGAATGGGGTGCCGGGGTCTACGAGCAGTACTTC

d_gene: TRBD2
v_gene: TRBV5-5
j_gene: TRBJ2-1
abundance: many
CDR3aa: CASSGTAGVKEQFF
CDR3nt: TGTGCCAGCAGCGGCACAGCGGGGGTGAAGGAGCAGTTCTTC

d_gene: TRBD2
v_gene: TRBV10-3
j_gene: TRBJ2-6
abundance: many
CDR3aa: CAISDSGRLSGANVLTF
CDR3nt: TGTGCCATCAGTGATAGCGGGAGGCTTTCTGGGGCCAACGTCCTGACTTTC

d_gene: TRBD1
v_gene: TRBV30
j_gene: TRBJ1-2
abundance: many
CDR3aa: CAWSPGQLNYGYTF
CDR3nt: TGTGCCTGGAGCCCGGGACAGCTTAACTATGGCTACACCTTC

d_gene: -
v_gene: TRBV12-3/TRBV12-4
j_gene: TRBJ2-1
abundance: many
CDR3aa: CASSLGVLLDEQFF
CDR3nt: TGTGCCAGCAGTTTAGGGGTTTTGCTGGATGAGCAGTTCTTC

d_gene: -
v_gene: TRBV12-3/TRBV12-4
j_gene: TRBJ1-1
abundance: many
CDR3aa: CASSLLAALNTEAFF
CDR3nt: TGTGCCAGCAGTTTATTGGCAGCTCTGAACACTGAAGCTTTCTTT

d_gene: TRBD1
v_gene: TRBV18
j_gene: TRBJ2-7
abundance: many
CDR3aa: CASSGGQALPYEQYF
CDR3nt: TGTGCCAGCTCAGGGGGACAGGCTCTACCCTACGAGCAGTACTTC

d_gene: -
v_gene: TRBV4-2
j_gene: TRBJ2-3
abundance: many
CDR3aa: CASSQTVFFSTDTQYF
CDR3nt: TGTGCCAGCAGCCAGACAGTCTTTTTTAGCACAGATACGCAGTATTTT

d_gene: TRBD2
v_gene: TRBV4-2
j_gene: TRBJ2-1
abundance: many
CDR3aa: CASSQGGYQRGYNEQFF
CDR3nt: TGTGCCAGCAGCCAAGGGGGTTACCAGCGGGGGTACAATGAGCAGTTCTTC

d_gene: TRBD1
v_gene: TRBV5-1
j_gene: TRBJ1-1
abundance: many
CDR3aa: CASSLLAGGTTEAFF
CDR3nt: TGCGCCAGCAGCTTGTTGGCAGGGGGGACTACTGAAGCTTTCTTT

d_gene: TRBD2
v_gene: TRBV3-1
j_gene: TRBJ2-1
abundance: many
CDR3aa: CASSVDLGSGASYNEQFF
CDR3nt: TGTGCCAGCAGCGTGGACTTAGGCAGCGGGGCCTCCTACAATGAGCAGTTCTTC

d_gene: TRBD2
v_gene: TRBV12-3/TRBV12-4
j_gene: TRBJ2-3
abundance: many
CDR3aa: CASRKTSGRPRDTQYF
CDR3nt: TGTGCCAGCAGGAAGACTAGCGGGCGGCCCAGGGATACGCAGTATTTT

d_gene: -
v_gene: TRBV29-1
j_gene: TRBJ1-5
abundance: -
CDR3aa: CSVAELGQPQHF
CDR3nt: TGCAGCGTTGCTGAATTGGGTCAGCCCCAGCATTTT

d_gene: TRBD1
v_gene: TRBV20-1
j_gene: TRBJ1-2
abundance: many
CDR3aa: CSAPTGEGYGYTF
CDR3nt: TGCAGTGCTCCTACAGGGGAGGGGTATGGCTACACCTTC

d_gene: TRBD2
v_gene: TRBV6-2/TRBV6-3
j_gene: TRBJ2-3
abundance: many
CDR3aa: CASSYARVPTSGIYTDTQYF
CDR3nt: TGTGCCAGCAGTTACGCCCGGGTTCCGACTAGCGGGATATACACAGATACGCAGTATTTT

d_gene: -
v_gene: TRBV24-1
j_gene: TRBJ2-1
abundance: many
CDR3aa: CATADRPPYNEQFF
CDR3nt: TGTGCCACCGCTGACAGACCCCCATACAATGAGCAGTTCTTC

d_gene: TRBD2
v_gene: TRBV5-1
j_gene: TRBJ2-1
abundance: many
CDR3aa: CASSLTSGPNNEQFF
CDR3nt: TGCGCCAGCAGCTTGACTAGCGGACCAAACAATGAGCAGTTCTTC

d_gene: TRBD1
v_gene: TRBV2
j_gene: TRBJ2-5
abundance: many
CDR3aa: CASPDITQRQGSVETQYF
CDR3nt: TGTGCCAGCCCCGACATAACTCAAAGACAGGGGAGTGTTGAGACCCAGTACTTC

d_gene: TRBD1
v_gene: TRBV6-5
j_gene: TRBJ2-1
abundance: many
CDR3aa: CASSYVPQGAYNEQFF
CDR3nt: TGTGCCAGCAGTTACGTCCCACAGGGGGCCTACAATGAGCAGTTCTTC

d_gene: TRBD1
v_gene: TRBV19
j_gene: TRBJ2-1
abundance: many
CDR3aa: CASSVLSPLQGYSDNEQFF
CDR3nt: TGTGCCAGTAGTGTCCTTTCTCCCTTACAGGGGTACAGCGACAATGAGCAGTTCTTC

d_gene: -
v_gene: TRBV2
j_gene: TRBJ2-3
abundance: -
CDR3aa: CASSEGMGGTDTQYF
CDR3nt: TGTGCCAGCAGTGAGGGGATGGGAGGCACAGATACGCAGTATTTT

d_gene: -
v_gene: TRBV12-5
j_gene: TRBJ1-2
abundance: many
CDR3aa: CASGFGPNYGYTF
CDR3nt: TGTGCTAGTGGTTTTGGGCCTAACTATGGCTACACCTTC

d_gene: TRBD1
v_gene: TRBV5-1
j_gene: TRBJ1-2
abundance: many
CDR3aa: CASSLSLGTGANYGYTF
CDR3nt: TGCGCCAGCAGCTTGTCATTAGGGACAGGAGCAAACTATGGCTACACCTTC

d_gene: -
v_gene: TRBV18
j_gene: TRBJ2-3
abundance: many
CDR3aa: CASSPPVQTDTQYF
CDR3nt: TGTGCCAGCTCACCACCGGTACAGACAGATACGCAGTATTTT

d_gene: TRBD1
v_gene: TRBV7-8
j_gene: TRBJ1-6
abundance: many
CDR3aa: CASSLQGGGNNSPLHF
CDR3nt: TGTGCCAGCAGCCTCCAAGGAGGGGGCAATAATTCACCCCTCCACTTT

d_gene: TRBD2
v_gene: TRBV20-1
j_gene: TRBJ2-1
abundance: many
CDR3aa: CSALPGTSNYNEQFF
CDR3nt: TGCAGTGCCCTCCCTGGGACTAGCAACTACAATGAGCAGTTCTTC

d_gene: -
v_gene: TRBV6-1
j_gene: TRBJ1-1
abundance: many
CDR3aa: CASSPARIAETAPYEAFF
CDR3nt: TGTGCCAGCAGCCCCGCACGAATAGCAGAGACAGCGCCGTATGAAGCTTTCTTT

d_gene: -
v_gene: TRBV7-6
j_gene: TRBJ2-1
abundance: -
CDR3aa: CASSLEEGEQFF
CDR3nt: TGTGCCAGCAGCTTAGAAGAGGGTGAGCAGTTCTTC